What follows are 9 T cell receptor beta chains derived from one specimen sequenced in a study of tumor-infiltrating lymphocytes in oesophageal squamous cell carcinoma. TCRdb re-called the PCR reads through MiXCR, storing one row per CDR3 protein. The data hold about 25,000 distinct CDR3 sequences, with 30% to 40% observed a single time. Sequenced material: esophageal tumor tissue. These receptors all come from a male donor with esophageal squamous cell carcinoma.

The chain is built from TRBV28 and TRBJ2-1; D possibly matches TRBD1 or TRBD2 (5 bases each). The ends were cut back, 6 bases at V and 4 bases at J, with 16 bases in the middle. Per germline, CDR1 MDHEN and CDR2 SYDVKM. The CDR3 runs to 15 residues. CDR3 protein: CASRGVDYPYNEQFF. CDR3 DNA sequence: TGTGCCAGCAGGGGGGTTGACTATCCGTACAATGAGCAGTTCTTC.

The chain couples TRBV7-2 to TRBJ2-5, with TRBD1 matching 8 bases. Trimming cost V 1 base and J 1 base; bases outside gene matches: 2. CDR1 SGHTA and CDR2 FQGNSA come from the germline V gene. This CDR3 contains 15 residues. The CDR3 reads CASSLGTGSQETQYF. DNA for the CDR3: TGTGCCAGCAGCTTAGGGACAGGGAGCCAAGAGACCCAGTACTTC.

V and J are TRBV5-4 and TRBJ2-7, with 7 bases identical to TRBD2. With the DNA end fitting TRBJ2-5 better, the J assignment may be wrong. CDR3 length: 15 residues. Germline-derived CDR1 and CDR2 are SGHNT and YYREEE (reference sequence). The CDR3: CASSDSVGGQETQYF. CDR3 bases: TGTGCCAGCAGCGATTCCGTCGGGGGGCAAGAGACCCAGTACTTC.

The chain uses TRBV10-3 and TRBJ2-3; D might be TRBD1 (5 bases). Germline CDR1 reads ENHRY; CDR2 reads SYGVKD. V gave up 8 bases and J gave up 6 bases, with 15 bases separating them. The CDR3 length is 13 residues. CDR3 amino acids: CAIDTGQSDTQYF. DNA of the CDR3: TGTGCCATCGACACCGGACAAAGCGATACGCAGTATTTT.

The chain carries TRBV28 and TRBJ2-5; no clear D. The V end lost 5 bases, the J end lost 7 bases, and 17 bases lay between the germline ends. Per germline, CDR1 MDHEN and CDR2 SYDVKM. The CDR3 is made up of 14 amino acids. CDR3 nucleotide sequence: TGTGCCAGCAGTCTCCCATACGGTACGGCGACCCAGTACTTC. Translation gives CASSLPYGTATQYF.

This clonotype was detected only a few times. The CDR3 ends on some other residue instead of the conserved phenylalanine or tryptophan, so this is likely a read error. The DNA is left out, because the CDR3 cannot be placed on it with certainty; the CDR3 is given as TCRdb lists it. V gene TRBV7-8 combines with J gene TRBJ2-1; the tabulated D call, TRBD1, remains unverified against the DNA. The germline V gene has CDR1 SGHVS and CDR2 FQNEAQ. The CDR3 spans 16 residues, counting both ends. CDR3 region: CASSLEGGGYGYTFGS.

This clonotype has just a few counts. Since a much larger clone is just one base distant, this may be a read error. This chain connects TRBV19 to TRBJ2-1, with D possibly being TRBD2 (6 bases). The last part of the DNA fits TRBJ2-7 better; the J call may be wrong. Germline V lookup: CDR1 LNHDA, CDR2 SQIVND (reference sequence). This CDR3 is built from 14 residues. The CDR3 DNA reads as TGTGCCAGTAGTATCGGGCATCTGCGGGATGAGCAGTACTTC. It codes for CASSIGHLRDEQYF.

The chain recombines TRBV11-2 with TRBJ2-5; 9 bases align to TRBD2. Gene TRBJ2-1 matches the end of the DNA better, so the J call may be wrong. From germline, CDR1 is SGHAT and CDR2 FQNNGV. This CDR3 spans 17 amino acids. For the CDR3, the DNA is TGTGCCAGCAGCCAACGAGGGAGCGGCGGGAGGGTGGATGAGCAGTTCTTC. Protein: CASSQRGSGGRVDEQFF.

Note on this clonotype: This may be a read error, as it is one base from a much larger clone. The J gene is TRBJ2-7, the V gene TRBV12-3 or TRBV12-4; weak D call: TRBD1 (5 bases). The tail of the sequence fits TRBJ2-1 better, so the J call may be wrong. This CDR3 spans 14 amino acids. The CDR3 protein is CASTGSSDQETQFF. CDR3 DNA sequence: TGTGCCAGCACAGGGTCCTCAGATCAAGAGACCCAGTTCTTC.